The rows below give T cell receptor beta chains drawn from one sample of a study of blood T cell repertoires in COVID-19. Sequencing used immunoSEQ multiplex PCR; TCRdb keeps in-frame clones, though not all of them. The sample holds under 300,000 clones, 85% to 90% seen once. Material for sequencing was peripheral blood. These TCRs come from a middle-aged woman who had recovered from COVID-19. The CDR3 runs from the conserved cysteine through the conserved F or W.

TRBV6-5,CASSYEAGRITGELFF
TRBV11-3,CASSPSGGRDNEQFF
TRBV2,CASTDRRGYTF
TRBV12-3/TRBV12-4,CASSFYGGAKLFF
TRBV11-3,CASTRTGGGYTF
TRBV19,CASAFGGGAYGYTF
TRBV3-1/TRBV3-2,CASSQGQAGYGYTF
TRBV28,CASSFLYEQYF
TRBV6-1,CASSETLATEQYF
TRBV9,CASSASTGAIGNTIYF
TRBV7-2,CASSLAGGQGTPLHF
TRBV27,CASSHTPTNEKLFF
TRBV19,CASSIGPAGGWGYTF
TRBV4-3,CASSQVSGGHTGELFF
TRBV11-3,CASGDRGRETQYF
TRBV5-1,CASSLAEAFF
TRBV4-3,CASSQEGLAGVSGELFF
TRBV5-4,CASSNSGTYEQYF
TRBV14,CASSRWVGLAHNEQFF
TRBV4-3,CASSQDASAGQNIQYF
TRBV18,CASSVAGTANTGELFF
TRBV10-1,CASSESMGLAGTGELFF
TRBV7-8,CASSPQRLAAYNEQFF
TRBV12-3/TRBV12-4,CASSSGPEAFF
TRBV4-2,CASSQDRSWGMDEQFF
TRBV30,CAWSPAGAYEQYF
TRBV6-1,CASSDAQGWETQYF
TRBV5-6,CASSYRGAYEQYF
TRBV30,CAWRGQGPNHEQYF
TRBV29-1,CSVDRGTDTQYF
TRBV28,CASSLSPQGSFF
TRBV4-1,CASSQDPLDRGYGYTF
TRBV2,CAIGQTNNSPLHF